Below, one T cell receptor (beta chain) is given with its context. Antigen unknown. A much larger clone lies a single base off, so this may be a read error. The data derive from a study of T cell repertoires in cytomegalovirus infection. Broader study findings: The ex vivo response was dominated by HLA-C-restricted CMV-specific TCR beta clonotypes.

TCRdb re-called the reads through MiXCR, storing one row per CDR3 protein. Among around 450,000 distinct CDR3 sequences listed, about 11% were seen once. Sequenced: PBMCs. This sequence originates from a human donor in good health (CMV status not recorded). Some clones in this sample may be carry-over from other donors' samples.

The CDR3 loop reads CASSQGTNKKLFF. The CDR3 bases are TGCGCCAGCAGCCAAGGAACTAATAAAAAACTGTTTTTT. The chain carries TRBV5-1 and TRBJ1-4; D not certain. The CDR3 runs 13 residues. Germline CDR1 SGHRS, CDR2 YFSETQ.